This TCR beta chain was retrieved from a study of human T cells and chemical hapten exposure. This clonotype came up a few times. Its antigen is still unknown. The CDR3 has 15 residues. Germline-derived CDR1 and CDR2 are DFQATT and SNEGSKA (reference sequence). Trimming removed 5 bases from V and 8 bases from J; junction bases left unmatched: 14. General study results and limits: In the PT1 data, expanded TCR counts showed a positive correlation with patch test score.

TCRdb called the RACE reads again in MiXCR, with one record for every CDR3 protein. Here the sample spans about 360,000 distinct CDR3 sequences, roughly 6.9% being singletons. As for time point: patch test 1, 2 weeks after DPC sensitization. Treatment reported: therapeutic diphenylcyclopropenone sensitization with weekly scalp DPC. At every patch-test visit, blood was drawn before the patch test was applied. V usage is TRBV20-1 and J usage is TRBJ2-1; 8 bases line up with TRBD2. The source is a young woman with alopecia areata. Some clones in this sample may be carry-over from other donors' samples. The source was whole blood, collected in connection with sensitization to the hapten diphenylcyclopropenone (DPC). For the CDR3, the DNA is TGCAGTGCTCCAGGCGGGACTAGTACTTTTCATGAGCAGTTCTTC. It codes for CSAPGGTSTFHEQFF.